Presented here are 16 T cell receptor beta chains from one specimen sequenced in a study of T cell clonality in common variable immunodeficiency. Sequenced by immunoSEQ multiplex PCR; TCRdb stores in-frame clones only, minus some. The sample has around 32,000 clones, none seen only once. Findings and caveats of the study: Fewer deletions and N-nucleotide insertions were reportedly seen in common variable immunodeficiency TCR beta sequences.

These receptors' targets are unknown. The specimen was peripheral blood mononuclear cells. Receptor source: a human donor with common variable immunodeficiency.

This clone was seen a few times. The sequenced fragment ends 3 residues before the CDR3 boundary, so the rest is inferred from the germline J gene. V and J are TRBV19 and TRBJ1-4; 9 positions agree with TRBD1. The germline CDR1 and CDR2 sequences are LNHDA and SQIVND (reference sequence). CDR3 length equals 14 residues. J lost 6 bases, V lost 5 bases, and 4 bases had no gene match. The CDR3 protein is CASSQGTGHEKLFF. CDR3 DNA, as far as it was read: TGTGCCAGTAGTCAGGGGACAGGGCATGAAAAA. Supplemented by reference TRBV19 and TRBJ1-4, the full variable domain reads DGGITQSPKYLFRKEGQNVTLSCEQNLNHDAMYWYRQDPGQGLRLIYYSQIVNDFQKGDIAEGYSVSREKKESFPLTVTSAQKNPTAFYLCASSQGTGHEKLFFGSGTQLSVL.

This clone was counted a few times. Partial CDR3 DNA: TGTGCCAGTGGCGCAGACAGGTATAATTCACCC. Translated, it gives CASGADRYNSP. The CDR3, in full, reads CASGADRYNSPLHF. This sequence joins TRBV19 and TRBJ1-6, with a weak D call TRBD1 (6 bases). The read falls 3 residues short of the CDR3 end, and the missing part is taken from the germline J gene. CDR3 length: 14 amino acids. V lost 8 bases, J lost 4 bases, and 12 bases lay in between. CDR1 is LNHDA, CDR2 SQIVND, per germline (reference sequence). Using reference TRBV19 and TRBJ1-6 for the parts outside the CDR3, the full variable domain is DGGITQSPKYLFRKEGQNVTLSCEQNLNHDAMYWYRQDPGQGLRLIYYSQIVNDFQKGDIAEGYSVSREKKESFPLTVTSAQKNPTAFYLCASGADRYNSPLHFGNGTRLTVT.

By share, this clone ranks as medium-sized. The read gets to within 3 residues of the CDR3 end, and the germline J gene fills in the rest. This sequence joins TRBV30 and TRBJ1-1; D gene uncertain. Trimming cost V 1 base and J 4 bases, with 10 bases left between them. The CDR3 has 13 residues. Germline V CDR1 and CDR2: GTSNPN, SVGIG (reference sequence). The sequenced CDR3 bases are TGTGCCTGGAGTGGCGGGGTGGTCACTGAA. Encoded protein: CAWSGGVVTE. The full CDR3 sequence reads CAWSGGVVTEAFF.

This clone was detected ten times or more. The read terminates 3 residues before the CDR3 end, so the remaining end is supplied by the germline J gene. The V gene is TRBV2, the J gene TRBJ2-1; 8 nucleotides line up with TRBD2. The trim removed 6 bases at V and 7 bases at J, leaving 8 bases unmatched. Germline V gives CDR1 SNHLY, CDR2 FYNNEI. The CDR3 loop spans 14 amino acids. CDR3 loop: CASRVGGAPNEQFF. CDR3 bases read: TGTGCCAGCAGAGTCGGGGGGGCTCCGAATGAG. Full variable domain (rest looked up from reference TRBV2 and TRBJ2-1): EPEVTQTPSHQVTQMGQEVILRCVPISNHLYFYWYRQILGQKVEFLVSFYNNEISEKSEIFDDQFSVERPDGSNFTLKIRSTKLEDSAMYFCASRVGGAPNEQFFGPGTRLTVL.

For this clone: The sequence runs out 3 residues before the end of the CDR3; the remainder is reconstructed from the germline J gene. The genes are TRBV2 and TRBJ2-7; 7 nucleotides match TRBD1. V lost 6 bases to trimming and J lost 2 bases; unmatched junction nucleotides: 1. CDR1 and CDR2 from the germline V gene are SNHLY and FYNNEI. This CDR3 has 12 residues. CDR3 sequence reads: CASRGQAYEQYF. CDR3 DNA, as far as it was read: TGTGCCAGCAGAGGACAGGCCTACGAG.

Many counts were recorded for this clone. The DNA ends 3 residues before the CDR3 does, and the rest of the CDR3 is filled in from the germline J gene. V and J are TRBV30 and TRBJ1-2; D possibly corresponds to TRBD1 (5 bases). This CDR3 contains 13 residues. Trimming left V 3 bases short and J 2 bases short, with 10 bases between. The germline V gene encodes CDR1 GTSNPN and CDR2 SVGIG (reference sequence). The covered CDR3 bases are TGTGCCTGGAGCCAGGGTTCCAACTATGGC. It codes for CAWSQGSNYG. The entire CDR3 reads CAWSQGSNYGYTF.

The CDR3 bases that were read are TGTGCCAGCAGCTTAGGGCTGAATAATTCACCC. This codes for CASSLGLNNSP. The whole CDR3 sequence is CASSLGLNNSPLHF. The chain joins TRBV7-9 to TRBJ1-6; D not certain. Coverage ceases 3 residues before the CDR3 finishes, and the germline J gene fills in the end. This CDR3 has 14 residues. CDR1 is SEHNR, CDR2 FQNEAQ, per germline (reference sequence). V gave up 1 base and J gave up 5 bases, with 6 bases separating them.

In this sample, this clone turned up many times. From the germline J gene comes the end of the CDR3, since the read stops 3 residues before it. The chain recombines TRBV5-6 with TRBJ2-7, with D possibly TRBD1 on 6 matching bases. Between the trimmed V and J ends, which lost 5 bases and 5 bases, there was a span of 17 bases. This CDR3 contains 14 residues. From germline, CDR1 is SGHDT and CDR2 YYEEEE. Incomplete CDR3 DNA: TGTGCCAGCAGATCGCCCGGGACATTCAACGAG. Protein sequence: CASRSPGTFNE. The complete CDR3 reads CASRSPGTFNEQYF.

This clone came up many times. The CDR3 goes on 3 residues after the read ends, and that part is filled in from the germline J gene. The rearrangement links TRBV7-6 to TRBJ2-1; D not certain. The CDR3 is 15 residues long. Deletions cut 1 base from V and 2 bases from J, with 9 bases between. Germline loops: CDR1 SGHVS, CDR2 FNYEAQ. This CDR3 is CASSLVDFAYNEQFF. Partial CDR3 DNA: TGTGCCAGCAGCTTAGTCGACTTCGCCTACAATGAG.

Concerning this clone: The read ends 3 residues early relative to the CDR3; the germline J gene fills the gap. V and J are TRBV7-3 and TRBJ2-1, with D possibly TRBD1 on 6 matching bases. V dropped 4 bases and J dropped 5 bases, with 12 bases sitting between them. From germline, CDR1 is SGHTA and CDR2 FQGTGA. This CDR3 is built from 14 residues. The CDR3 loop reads CASSWRSGDNEQFF. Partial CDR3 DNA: TGTGCCAGCAGCTGGCGATCAGGGGACAATGAG. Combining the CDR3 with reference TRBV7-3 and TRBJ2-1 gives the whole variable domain GAGVSQTPSNKVTEKGKYVELRCDPISGHTALYWYRQSLGQGPEFLIYFQGTGAADDSGLPNDRFFAVRPEGSVSTLKIQRTERGDSAVYLCASSWRSGDNEQFFGPGTRLTVL.

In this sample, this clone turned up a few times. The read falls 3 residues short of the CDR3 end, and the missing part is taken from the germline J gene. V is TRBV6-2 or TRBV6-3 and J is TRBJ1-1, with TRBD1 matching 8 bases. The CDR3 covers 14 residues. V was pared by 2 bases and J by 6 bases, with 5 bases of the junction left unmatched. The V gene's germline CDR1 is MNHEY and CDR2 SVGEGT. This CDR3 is CASSYQGAKAEAFF. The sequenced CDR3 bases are TGTGCCAGCAGTTACCAGGGGGCGAAGGCTGAA.

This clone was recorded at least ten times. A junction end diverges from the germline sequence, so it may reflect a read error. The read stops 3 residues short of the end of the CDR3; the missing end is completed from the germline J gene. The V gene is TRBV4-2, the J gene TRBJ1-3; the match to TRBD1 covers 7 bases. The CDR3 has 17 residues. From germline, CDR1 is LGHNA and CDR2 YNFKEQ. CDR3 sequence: CASSQKKTGLGGNTIYF. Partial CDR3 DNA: TGCGCCAGCAGCCAAAAAAAGACAGGGTTGGGCGGAAACACC.

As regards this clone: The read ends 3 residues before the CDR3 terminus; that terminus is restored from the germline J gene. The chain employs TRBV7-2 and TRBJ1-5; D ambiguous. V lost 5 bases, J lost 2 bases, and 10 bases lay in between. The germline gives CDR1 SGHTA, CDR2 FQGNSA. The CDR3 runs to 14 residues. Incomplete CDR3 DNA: TGTGCCAGCAGCCCAGTGGCGGGCAATCAGCCC. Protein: CASSPVAGNQP. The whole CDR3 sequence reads CASSPVAGNQPQHF.

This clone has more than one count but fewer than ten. Partial CDR3 DNA: TGTGCCAGTAGTCCAAAACAGGGATGGTCTGGAAACACC. Translation gives CASSPKQGWSGNT. Given in full, the CDR3 is CASSPKQGWSGNTIYF. The chain combines TRBV19 with TRBJ1-3; D possibly corresponds to TRBD1 (6 bases). The read is 3 residues too short to cover the CDR3 end, so that end is filled in from the germline J gene. The CDR3 is 16 amino acids. CDR1 and CDR2 (germline): LNHDA, SQIVND (reference sequence). Trimming stripped 5 bases from V and 1 base from J, with 15 bases between.

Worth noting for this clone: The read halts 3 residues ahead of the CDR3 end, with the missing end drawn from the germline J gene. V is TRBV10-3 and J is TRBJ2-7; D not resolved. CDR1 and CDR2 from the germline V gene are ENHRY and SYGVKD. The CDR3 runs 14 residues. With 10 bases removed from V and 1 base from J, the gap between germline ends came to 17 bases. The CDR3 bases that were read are TGTGCCACGGAGAAAGGCCAGACTTCCTACGAG. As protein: CATEKGQTSYE. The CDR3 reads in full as CATEKGQTSYEQYF.

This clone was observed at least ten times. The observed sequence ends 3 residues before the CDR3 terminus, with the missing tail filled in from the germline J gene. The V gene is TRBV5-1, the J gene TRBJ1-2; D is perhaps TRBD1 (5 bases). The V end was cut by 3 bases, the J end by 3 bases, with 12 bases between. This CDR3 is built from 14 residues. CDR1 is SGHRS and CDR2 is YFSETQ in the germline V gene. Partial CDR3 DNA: TGCGCCAGCAGCTCAGGGCTTGGCTACTATGGC. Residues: CASSSGLGYYG. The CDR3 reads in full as CASSSGLGYYGYTF.